The rows below give T cell receptor beta chains drawn from one sample of a study of cytomegalovirus exposure and HLA in healthy donors. Here immunoSEQ multiplex PCR was the method, and the copy in TCRdb shows in-frame clones only, minus some. Found here are fewer than 150,000 clones, approximately 70% of them singletons; the top ten hold 1.5% to 2%. The specimen sequenced was PBMCs. The source of these receptors is a woman aged 25 to 39 in good health and CMV-seronegative. Each CDR3 is given with its conserved first and last residue. A D gene is named only where the DNA matches it firmly. The size entry is marked missing in some rows and otherwise reads once, few, many or a size class.

v_gene	len	j_gene	d_gene	abundance	CDR3aa	CDR3nt
TRBV2	15	TRBJ2-1	TRBD2	.	CASSAGPGLENEQFF	TGTGCCAGCAGCGCCGGACCGGGACTAGAGAATGAGCAGTTCTTC
TRBV7-9	14	TRBJ1-2	TRBD1	.	CASSSTTGPEGYTF	TGTGCCAGCAGCTCGACGACAGGGCCTGAGGGCTACACCTTC
TRBV7-3	16	TRBJ2-1	TRBD2	.	CASSPEGSGKYNEQFF	TGTGCCAGCAGCCCCGAGGGTAGCGGGAAGTACAATGAGCAGTTCTTC
TRBV5-1	14	TRBJ2-7	.	.	CASSLRGQPYEQYF	TGCGCCAGCAGCTTGCGCGGACAACCCTACGAGCAGTACTTC
TRBV25-1	13	TRBJ2-7	.	.	CASRPGIDYEQYF	TGTGCCAGCAGACCCGGGATCGACTACGAGCAGTACTTC
TRBV19	15	TRBJ1-5	.	.	CASSTTAYSNQPQHF	TGTGCCAGTAGCACGACAGCATATAGCAATCAGCCCCAGCATTTT
TRBV5-1	14	TRBJ2-4	TRBD2	few	CASSLVAGSDIQYF	TGCGCCAGCAGCTTAGTAGCGGGGTCGGACATTCAGTACTTC
TRBV19	13	TRBJ2-2	.	few	CASSAGVTGELFF	TGTGCCAGTAGTGCAGGCGTCACCGGGGAGCTGTTTTTT
TRBV30	16	TRBJ2-6	.	.	CAWRDHRLGGANVLTF	TGTGCCTGGAGGGATCACAGGCTTGGTGGGGCCAACGTCCTGACTTTC
TRBV6-5	13	TRBJ2-2	TRBD1	.	CASGTGNTGELFF	TGTGCCAGCGGGACAGGGAACACCGGGGAGCTGTTTTTT
TRBV6-6	12	TRBJ2-1	.	few	CASSLSGDEQFF	TGTGCCAGCAGTTTATCAGGGGATGAGCAGTTCTTC
TRBV29-1	13	TRBJ2-7	.	few	CSVEDKRSYEQYF	TGCAGCGTTGAAGACAAGCGCTCCTACGAGCAGTACTTC
TRBV25-1	13	TRBJ1-3	.	few	CASSELLSTTIYF	TGTGCCAGCAGTGAACTACTGAGTACCACCATATATTTT
TRBV2	15	TRBJ1-5	TRBD1	once	CASRGTGVGNQPQHF	TGTGCCAGCAGGGGGACAGGGGTAGGCAATCAGCCCCAGCATTTT
TRBV7-3	20	TRBJ2-2	TRBD2	.	CASSPDPGLAGGPDTGELFF	TGTGCCAGCAGCCCGGATCCGGGACTAGCGGGGGGGCCCGACACCGGGGAGCTGTTTTTT
TRBV7-8	15	TRBJ1-6	.	few	CASSSGYERNSPLHF	TGTGCCAGCAGCTCAGGATATGAGCGGAATTCACCCCTCCACTTT
TRBV5-1	15	TRBJ2-5	TRBD1	.	CASSLAQGALETQYF	TGCGCCAGCAGCTTGGCGCAGGGGGCTTTAGAGACCCAGTACTTC
TRBV6-6	15	TRBJ2-3	.	.	CASSLPGAAADTQYF	TGTGCCAGCAGTTTGCCAGGGGCGGCGGCAGATACGCAGTATTTT
TRBV11-2	18	TRBJ1-2	.	few	CASSLERAFSSKGYGYTF	TGTGCCAGCAGCTTAGAACGGGCATTCTCTTCCAAGGGGTATGGCTACACCTTC
TRBV19	15	TRBJ1-2	TRBD1	few	CASSANRDRIYGYTF	TGTGCCAGTAGTGCCAACCGGGACAGAATTTATGGCTACACCTTC
TRBV5-4	15	TRBJ2-5	TRBD2	.	CASSQGLAGGETQYF	TGTGCCAGCAGCCAAGGACTAGCGGGGGGGGAGACCCAGTACTTC
TRBV5-1	14	TRBJ2-5	TRBD1	.	CASSVDRGQETQYF	TGCGCCAGCAGCGTGGACAGGGGTCAAGAGACCCAGTACTTC
TRBV6-6	16	TRBJ2-2	.	few	CASTSPAGLNTGELFF	TGTGCCAGCACTTCCCCGGCAGGTTTGAACACCGGGGAGCTGTTTTTT
TRBV18	13	TRBJ1-4	TRBD1	.	CASSSGQEKPLFF	TGTGCCAGCTCATCCGGACAGGAAAAGCCACTGTTTTTT
TRBV6-5	15	TRBJ1-6	.	.	CASSGGVRGNSPLHF	TGTGCCAGCAGTGGGGGGGTAAGGGGCAATTCACCCCTCCACTTT
TRBV4-2	13	TRBJ2-4	.	.	CASSQDTSNIQYF	TGTGCCAGCAGCCAAGATACTAGTAACATTCAGTACTTC